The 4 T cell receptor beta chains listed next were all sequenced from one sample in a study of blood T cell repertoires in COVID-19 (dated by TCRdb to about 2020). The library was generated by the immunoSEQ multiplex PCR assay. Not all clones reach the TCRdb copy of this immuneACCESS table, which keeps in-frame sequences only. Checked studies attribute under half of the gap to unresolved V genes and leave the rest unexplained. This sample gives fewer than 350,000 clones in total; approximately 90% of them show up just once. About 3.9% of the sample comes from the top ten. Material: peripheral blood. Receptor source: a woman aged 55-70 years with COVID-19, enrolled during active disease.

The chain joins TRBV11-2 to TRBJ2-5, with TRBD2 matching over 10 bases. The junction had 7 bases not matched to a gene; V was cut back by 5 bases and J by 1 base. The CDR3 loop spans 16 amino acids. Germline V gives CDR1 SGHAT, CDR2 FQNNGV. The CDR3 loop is CASSRGTSATQETQYF. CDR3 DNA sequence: TGTGCCAGCAGCCGCGGGACTAGCGCCACCCAAGAGACCCAGTACTTC.

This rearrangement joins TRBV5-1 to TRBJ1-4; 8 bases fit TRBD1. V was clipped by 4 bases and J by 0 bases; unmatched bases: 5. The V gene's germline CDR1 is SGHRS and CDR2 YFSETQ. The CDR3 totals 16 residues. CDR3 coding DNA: TGCGCCAGCAGCCGGACAGGGACGGCAACTAATGAAAAACTGTTTTTT. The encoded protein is CASSRTGTATNEKLFF.

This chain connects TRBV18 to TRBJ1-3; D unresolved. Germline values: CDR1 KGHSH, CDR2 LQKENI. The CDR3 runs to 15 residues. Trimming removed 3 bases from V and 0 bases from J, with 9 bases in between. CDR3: CASSPFEDSGNTIYF. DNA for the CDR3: TGTGCCAGCTCACCGTTTGAGGACTCTGGAAACACCATATATTTT.

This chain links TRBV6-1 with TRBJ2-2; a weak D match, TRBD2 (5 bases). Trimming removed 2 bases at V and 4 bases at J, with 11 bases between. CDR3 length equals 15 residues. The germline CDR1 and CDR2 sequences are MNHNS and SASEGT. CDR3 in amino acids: CASSEMRAVTGELFF. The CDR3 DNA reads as TGTGCCAGCAGTGAAATGAGGGCAGTCACCGGGGAGCTGTTTTTT.